This T cell receptor beta chain was sequenced for a study of PD-L1 blockade in urothelial cancer. Study context: Starting in about 2014, patients were given atezolizumab (1,200 mg intravenously every 3 weeks). Patients had been given 0 to 3 earlier chemotherapy regimens. Per blood sample, T cells had a median of around 140,000.

Libraries were prepared by immunoSEQ multiplex PCR; TCRdb keeps only in-frame clonotypes and omits some of them. The sample has around 79,000 clones; around four fifths are singletons. This CDR3 is 14 amino acids long. The J segment lost 0 bases and the V segment lost 10 bases, leaving 6 bases of the junction unmatched. Germline V lookup: CDR1 MDHEN, CDR2 SYDVKM. The time point here: pretreatment peripheral blood. The sample in question was PBMCs, obtained around atezolizumab (anti-PD-L1) treatment. V is TRBV28 and J is TRBJ1-3; 7 positions match TRBD1. This sequence was found in a man aged 35 to 55 with urothelial cancer. The CDR3 is CATQGLGSGNTIYF. The CDR3 DNA follows: TGTGCCACACAGGGGTTGGGCTCTGGAAACACCATATATTTT.